The sequence of this T cell receptor (beta chain) was determined in a study of coeliac disease. This table comes from immunoSEQ multiplex PCR, and its TCRdb copy is limited to in-frame clones, with some not included. The data contain 7,500 to 9,500 clones, 57% of them seen just once; the ten biggest clones take up about 9.2%. Germline V CDR1 and CDR2: MNHEY, SVGAGI. V was cut by 6 bases and J by 8 bases, with 13 bases left in between. The CDR3 contains 12 residues. The chain recombines TRBV6-5 with TRBJ1-2; the D is unclear. The material sequenced was intraepithelial lymphocytes from the gut. This sequence was found in a woman aged 55-70 years with celiac disease. The CDR3 DNA is TGTGCCAGCAGCATGGACGGAGGCGGCTACACCTTC. Translated: CASSMDGGGYTF.